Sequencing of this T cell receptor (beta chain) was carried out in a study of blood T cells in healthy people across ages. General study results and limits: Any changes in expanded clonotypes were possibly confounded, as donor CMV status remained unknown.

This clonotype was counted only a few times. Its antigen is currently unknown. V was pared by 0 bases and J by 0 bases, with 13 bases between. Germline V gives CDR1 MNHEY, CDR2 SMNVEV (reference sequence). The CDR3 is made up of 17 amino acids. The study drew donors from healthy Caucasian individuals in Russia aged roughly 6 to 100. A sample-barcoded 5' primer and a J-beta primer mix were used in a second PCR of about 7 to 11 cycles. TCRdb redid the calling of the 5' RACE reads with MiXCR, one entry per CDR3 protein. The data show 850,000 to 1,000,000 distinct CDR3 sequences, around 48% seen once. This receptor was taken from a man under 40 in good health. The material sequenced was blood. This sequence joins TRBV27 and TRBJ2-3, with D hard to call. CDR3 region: CASSLSVVTTSTDTQYF. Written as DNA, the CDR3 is TGTGCCAGCAGTTTATCCGTTGTCACCACTAGCACAGATACGCAGTATTTT.